The 8 T cell receptor beta chains in this list originate from one sample, sequenced in a study of cytomegalovirus exposure and HLA in healthy donors. Vbeta (60) and Jbeta (13) primers were used in the PCR. Repertoires were generated with immunoSEQ multiplex PCR, while TCRdb's copy carries only in-frame clones and drops some. The table has under 200,000 clones, around nine tenths seen once; the top ten hold around 0.3%. Sequenced material: PBMCs. Receptors originate from a woman in her twenties or thirties in good health and CMV-seronegative.

This clone was recorded only once. V is TRBV2 and J is TRBJ2-1; 7 bases align to TRBD1. V lost 7 bases, J lost 9 bases, and 9 bases stayed unmatched. This CDR3 contains 13 residues. Germline V gene lookup returns CDR1 SNHLY and CDR2 FYNNEI. CDR3 bases: TGTGCCAGCACCCAGGGGGTGGGTGGTGAGCAGTTCTTC. This codes for CASTQGVGGEQFF.

The chain combines TRBV27 with TRBJ2-2, with 7 bases identical to TRBD2. This CDR3 is built from 17 residues. Trimming at V came to 2 bases and at J to 7 bases, leaving 13 bases not matched to a gene. Germline V CDR1 and CDR2: MNHEY, SMNVEV (reference sequence). CDR3 DNA: TGTGCCAGCAGTTTACCAACGGGAGGTACTTGGTACGGGGAGCTGTTTTTT. It yields the protein CASSLPTGGTWYGELFF.

The V and J genes are TRBV27 and TRBJ2-2; 7 bases line up with TRBD2. Per the germline V gene, CDR1 is MNHEY and CDR2 is SMNVEV (reference sequence). With V trimmed by 8 bases and J by 6 bases, 12 bases remained unmatched. This CDR3 comprises 15 residues. CDR3 loop: CASARRGELSGELFF. CDR3 nucleotides: TGTGCCAGCGCCCGCCGGGGGGAATTGTCCGGGGAGCTGTTTTTT.

The gene calls are TRBV5-1 and TRBJ2-7, with TRBD2 matching over 15 bases. This CDR3 is 15 amino acids long. The trim removed 7 bases at V and 3 bases at J, leaving 5 bases unmatched. CDR1 and CDR2 (germline): SGHRS, YFSETQ. The DNA of the CDR3 is TGCGCCAGCGCCCCGGGACTAGCGGGAGGCTACGAGCAGTACTTC. This encodes CASAPGLAGGYEQYF.

The chain recombines TRBV18 with TRBJ2-7; D gene ambiguous. This CDR3 region has 14 residues. The germline V and J ends were trimmed by 6 bases and 7 bases, with 19 bases remaining between them. Looked up from germline, CDR1 is KGHSH and CDR2 is LQKENI. This chain's CDR3 is CASSPLSEVREQYF. In nucleotides, the CDR3 is TGTGCCAGCTCTCCTCTCTCTGAGGTGCGAGAGCAGTACTTC.

This clone was recorded only once. V and J are TRBV18 and TRBJ2-4; 7 bases are shared with TRBD1. The junction had 7 bases not matched to a gene; V was cut back by 4 bases and J by 7 bases. The germline V gene has CDR1 KGHSH and CDR2 LQKENI. This CDR3 is 14 amino acids long. CDR3 residues: CASSRTGEGNIQYF. CDR3 in DNA: TGTGCCAGCTCACGGACAGGAGAGGGGAACATTCAGTACTTC.

This clone was counted a few times. V gene TRBV2 combines with J gene TRBJ1-1; D possibly corresponds to TRBD1 (6 bases). The CDR3 is 14 residues long. V was clipped by 5 bases and J by 1 base, with 11 bases between them. Looked up from germline, CDR1 is SNHLY and CDR2 is FYNNEI. The CDR3 protein is CASSLDRTNTEAFF. CDR3 nucleotides: TGTGCCAGCAGTTTAGACAGGACGAACACTGAAGCTTTCTTT.

The DNA of the CDR3 is TGCGCCAGCAGCTTACCTACCGGGGGGGCCGGGGAGCTGTTTTTT. This codes for CASSLPTGGAGELFF. V gene TRBV5-1 combines with J gene TRBJ2-2; 8 positions match TRBD2. J lost 6 bases, V lost 2 bases, and 6 bases had no gene match. Per germline, CDR1 SGHRS and CDR2 YFSETQ. This CDR3 region has 15 residues.